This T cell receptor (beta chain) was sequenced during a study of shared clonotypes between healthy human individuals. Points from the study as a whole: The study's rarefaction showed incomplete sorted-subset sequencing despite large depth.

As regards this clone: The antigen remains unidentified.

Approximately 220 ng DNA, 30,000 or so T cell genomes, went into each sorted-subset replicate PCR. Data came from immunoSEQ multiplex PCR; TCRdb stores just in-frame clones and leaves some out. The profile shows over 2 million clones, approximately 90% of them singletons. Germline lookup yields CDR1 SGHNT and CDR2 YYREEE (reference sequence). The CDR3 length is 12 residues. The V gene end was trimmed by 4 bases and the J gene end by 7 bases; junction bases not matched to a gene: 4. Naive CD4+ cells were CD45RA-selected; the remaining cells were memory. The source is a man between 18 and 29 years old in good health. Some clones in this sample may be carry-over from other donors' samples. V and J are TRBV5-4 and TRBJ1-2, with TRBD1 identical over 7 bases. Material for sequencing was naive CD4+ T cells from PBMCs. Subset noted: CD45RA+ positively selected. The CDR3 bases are TGTGCCAGCAGCGTCGACAGGGCTGGCTACACCTTC. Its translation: CASSVDRAGYTF.